The TCR beta chain described here comes from a study of PD-L1 blockade in urothelial cancer (dated by TCRdb to the late 2010s). About the investigation overall: All patients started therapy at some point between 2014 and 2016 and received atezolizumab 1,200 mg intravenously every 3 weeks. Twenty-five of 29 patients were identified as males with urothelial cancer of bladder origin, and a prior smoking history was reported by 18 of 29 patients. Patients had an ECOG performance status of 0 or 1 and had received between 0 and 3 prior chemotherapy regimens. Blood samples were analyzed at two time points: 3 weeks after treatment start (second dose) and 6 weeks after treatment start. A median of about 150,000 T cells and 65,000 to 90,000 unique TCRs was obtained from blood samples, and a median clonality of approximately 0.08 was observed. The study was an exploratory multi-omic analysis of somatic, immune and clinical correlates of response to PD-L1 blockade with atezolizumab in urothelial cancer. Pretreatment tumor samples and matched peripheral blood, collected serially before and after atezolizumab treatment, underwent TCR sequencing. Durable clinical benefit was defined as a progression-free survival longer than 6 months, and TCR features were additionally tested against progression-free survival and overall survival. In the same patients who had TCR sequencing, pretreatment tumors also underwent whole exome sequencing and RNA sequencing. Durable clinical benefit was achieved by nine patients and was not achieved by 20 patients. Pretreatment blood TCR-seq was available for 27 to 30 patients, at least one posttreatment blood collection was obtained for some 25 patients, and tumor TCR-seq was available for some 25 patients. What the study reported, not specific to this receptor: Improved progression-free and overall survival was associated with having pretreatment peripheral blood TCR clonality below the median. Because the sample size was small (n ≈ 30) and many exploratory analyses were performed, the results are intended to be hypothesis-generating. At 3 weeks after the start of treatment, tumor-associated TCR clones in peripheral blood had expanded more in patients with durable benefit (n ≈ 24, p = 0.022).

The cohort comprised 25 to 35 patients with locally advanced or metastatic urothelial carcinoma treated at Memorial Sloan Kettering on a trial protocol. Peripheral blood mononuclear cells were collected from each patient pretreatment and during treatment, giving between 1 and 8 total time points per patient. The Qiagen DNeasy Blood extraction kit was used to purify genomic DNA from total PBMCs and tumor samples. Collected pretreatment and during treatment, PBMCs were isolated and stored as previously described. This clone was seen only a few times. Its antigen is still unknown. One base away there is no much larger clone; base qualities are not given. To estimate absolute template abundance from read counts, synthetic TCR analog templates were spiked into each PCR. The immunoSEQ assay used bias-controlled V and J gene primers to amplify TCRbeta CDR3 regions from genomic DNA. Sequencing of rearranged TCRbeta segments was done at approximately 20X coverage. The paper's processing steps were these. Clustering was used to correct sequencing errors, and CDR3s were annotated against IMGT to assign V, D and J genes. Only productive TCRbeta rearrangements were used in downstream analyses, excluding out-of-frame or stop-codon sequences. Clonality was computed as one minus Shannon entropy normalized by the log of the number of unique productive sequences. Clones differing between time points or between blood and tumor were identified by Fisher's exact test with Benjamini-Hochberg correction at adjusted p below 0.01. TCRdb holds this immuneACCESS table with in-frame rearrangements only. Some clones are missing; in checked studies, unresolved V genes explain under half, and the rest has no known cause. V and J calls and clone size are copied from that table; D and trimming were computed from the DNA. The sample table records tens of thousands of clones; 80% to 90% of these occur just once. The top ten constitute roughly 4.5% of the sample.

Trimming removed 1 base from V and 6 bases from J, leaving 6 bases between the germline ends. Spanning cysteine to phenylalanine, the CDR3 consists of 12 amino acids. Only CDR3 DNA is held: 36 bases, read in frame from base 1. The CDR1 and CDR2 encoded by the germline V gene are KGHSH and LQKENI. This receptor was taken from a man aged 65 to 79 with urothelial cancer. Recombination linked TRBV18 to TRBJ1-1, with the D gene too uncertain to name. Sample: PBMCs, taken around atezolizumab (anti-PD-L1) treatment. The base sequence is TGTGCCAGCTCACCACGAACAGCTGAAGCTTTCTTT. This gives the protein CASSPRTAEAFF.